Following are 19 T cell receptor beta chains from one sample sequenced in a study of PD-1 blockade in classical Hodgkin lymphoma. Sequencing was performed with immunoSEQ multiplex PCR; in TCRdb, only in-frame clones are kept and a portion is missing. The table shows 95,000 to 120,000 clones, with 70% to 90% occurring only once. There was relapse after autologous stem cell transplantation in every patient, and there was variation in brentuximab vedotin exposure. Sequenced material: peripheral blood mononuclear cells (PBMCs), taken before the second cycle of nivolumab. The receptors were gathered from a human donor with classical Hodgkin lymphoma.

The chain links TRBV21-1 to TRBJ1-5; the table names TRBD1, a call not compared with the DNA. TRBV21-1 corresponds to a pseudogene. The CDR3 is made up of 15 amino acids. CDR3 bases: TGTGCCAGCAGCCCCGGACAGGGGGCAGGGCAGCCCCAGCATTTT. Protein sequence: CASSPGQGAGQPQHF.

CDR3 nucleotide sequence: TGTGCCTGGAGTTCCCAGGGGGCTCGAACAGATACGCAGTATTTT. It encodes CAWSSQGARTDTQYF. The chain uses TRBV30 and TRBJ2-3, with 8 bases fitting TRBD1. CDR3 length equals 15 residues. V shed 2 bases, J shed 3 bases, and the junction held 7 bases outside the gene matches. CDR1 and CDR2 from the germline V gene are GTSNPN and SVGIG (reference sequence).

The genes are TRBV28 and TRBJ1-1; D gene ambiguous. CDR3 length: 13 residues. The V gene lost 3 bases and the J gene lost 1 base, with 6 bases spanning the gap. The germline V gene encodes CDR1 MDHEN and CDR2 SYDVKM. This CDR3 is CASSFRRNTEAFF. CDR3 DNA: TGTGCCAGCAGTTTTCGGCGGAACACTGAAGCTTTCTTT.

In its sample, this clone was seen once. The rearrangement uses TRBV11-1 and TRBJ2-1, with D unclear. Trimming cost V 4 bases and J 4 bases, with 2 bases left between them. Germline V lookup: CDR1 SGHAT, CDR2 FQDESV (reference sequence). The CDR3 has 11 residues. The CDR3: CASSWYNEQFF. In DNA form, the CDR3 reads TGTGCCAGCAGCTGGTACAATGAGCAGTTCTTC.

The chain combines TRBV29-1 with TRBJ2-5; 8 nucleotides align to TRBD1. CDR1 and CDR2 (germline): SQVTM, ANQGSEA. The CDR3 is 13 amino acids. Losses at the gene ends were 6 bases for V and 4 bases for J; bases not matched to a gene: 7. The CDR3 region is CSVLGQGGETQYF. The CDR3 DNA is TGCAGCGTCCTAGGACAGGGAGGAGAGACCCAGTACTTC.

CDR3 sequence reads: CASSLAGVEQYF. In DNA, the CDR3 is TGTGCCAGCAGCTTAGCGGGGGTCGAGCAGTACTTC. The V and J genes are TRBV13 and TRBJ2-7; TRBD2 is a possible D gene (6 bases). The ends were cut back, 1 base at V and 6 bases at J, with 7 bases in the middle. The germline V gene encodes CDR1 PRHDT and CDR2 FYEKMQ (reference sequence). The CDR3 consists of 12 residues.

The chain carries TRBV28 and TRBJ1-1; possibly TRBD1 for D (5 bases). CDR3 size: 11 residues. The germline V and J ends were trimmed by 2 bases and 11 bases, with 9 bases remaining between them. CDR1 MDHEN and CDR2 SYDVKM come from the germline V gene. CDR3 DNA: TGTGCCAGCAGTTTAAGCAACAGGGCTTTCTTT. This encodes CASSLSNRAFF. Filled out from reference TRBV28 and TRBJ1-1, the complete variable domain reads DVKVTQSSRYLVKRTGEKVFLECVQDMDHENMFWYRQDPGLGLRLIYFSYDVKMKEKGDIPEGYSVSREKKERFSLILESASTNQTSMYLCASSLSNRAFFGQGTRLTVV.

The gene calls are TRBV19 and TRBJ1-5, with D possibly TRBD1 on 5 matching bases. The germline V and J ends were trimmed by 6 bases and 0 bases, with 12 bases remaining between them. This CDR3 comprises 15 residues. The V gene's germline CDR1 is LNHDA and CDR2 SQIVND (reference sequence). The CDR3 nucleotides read TGTGCCAGTAGAGGGACGGCCTTTAGCAATCAGCCCCAGCATTTT. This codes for CASRGTAFSNQPQHF.

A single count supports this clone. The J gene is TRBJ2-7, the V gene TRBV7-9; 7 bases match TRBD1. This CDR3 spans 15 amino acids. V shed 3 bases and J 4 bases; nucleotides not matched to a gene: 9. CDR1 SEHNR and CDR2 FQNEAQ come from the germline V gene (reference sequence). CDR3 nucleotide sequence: TGTGCCAGCAGCTTCGAAAGGGGGCGCGATTACGAGCAGTACTTC. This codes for CASSFERGRDYEQYF.

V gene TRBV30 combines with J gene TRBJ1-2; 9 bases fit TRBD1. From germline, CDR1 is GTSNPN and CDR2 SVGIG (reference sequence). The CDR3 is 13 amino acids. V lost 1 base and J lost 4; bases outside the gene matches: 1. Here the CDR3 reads CAWSAGQGYGYTF. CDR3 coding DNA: TGTGCCTGGAGTGCGGGACAGGGCTATGGCTACACCTTC.

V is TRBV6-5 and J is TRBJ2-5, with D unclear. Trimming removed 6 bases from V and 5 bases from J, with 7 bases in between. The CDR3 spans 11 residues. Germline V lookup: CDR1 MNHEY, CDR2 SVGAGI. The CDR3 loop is CASSHLETQYF. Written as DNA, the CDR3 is TGTGCCAGCAGCCACCTGGAGACCCAGTACTTC.

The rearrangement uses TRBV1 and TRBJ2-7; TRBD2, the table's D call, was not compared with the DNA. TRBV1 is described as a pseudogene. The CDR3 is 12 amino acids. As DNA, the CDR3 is TGCACCAGCAGCCGGGGGGCCTACGAGCAGTACTTC. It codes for CTSSRGAYEQYF.

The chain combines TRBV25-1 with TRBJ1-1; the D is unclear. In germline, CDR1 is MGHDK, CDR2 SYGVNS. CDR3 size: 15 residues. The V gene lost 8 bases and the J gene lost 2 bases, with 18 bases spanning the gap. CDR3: CASGPTTAANTEAFF. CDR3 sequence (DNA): TGTGCCAGCGGGCCAACTACGGCCGCCAACACTGAAGCTTTCTTT.

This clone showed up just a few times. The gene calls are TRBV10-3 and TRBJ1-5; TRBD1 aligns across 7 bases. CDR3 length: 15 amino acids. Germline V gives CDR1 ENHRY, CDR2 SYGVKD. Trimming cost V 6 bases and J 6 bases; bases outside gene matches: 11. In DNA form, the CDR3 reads TGTGCCATCAGCAGACAGGGCACCCATAGTCAGCCCCAGCATTTT. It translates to CAISRQGTHSQPQHF.

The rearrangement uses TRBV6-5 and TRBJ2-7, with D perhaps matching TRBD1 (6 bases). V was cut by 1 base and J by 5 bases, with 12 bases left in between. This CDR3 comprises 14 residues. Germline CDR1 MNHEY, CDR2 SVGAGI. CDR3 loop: CASSYWDNRNEQYF. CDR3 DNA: TGTGCCAGCAGTTACTGGGACAATAGGAACGAGCAGTACTTC.

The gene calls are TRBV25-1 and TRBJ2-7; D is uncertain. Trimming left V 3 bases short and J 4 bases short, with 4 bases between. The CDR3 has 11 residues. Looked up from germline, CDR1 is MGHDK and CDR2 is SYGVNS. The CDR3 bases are TGTGCCAGCAGTGATTCGTACGAGCAGTACTTC. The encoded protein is CASSDSYEQYF.

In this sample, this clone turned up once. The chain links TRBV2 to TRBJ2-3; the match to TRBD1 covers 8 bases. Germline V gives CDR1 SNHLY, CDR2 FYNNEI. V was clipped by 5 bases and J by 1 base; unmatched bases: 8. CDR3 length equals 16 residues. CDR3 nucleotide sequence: TGTGCCAGCAGTAGACAGCAGGGGGCTGGCACAGATACGCAGTATTTT. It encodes CASSRQQGAGTDTQYF.

The CDR3 protein is CAWTRAGGPTNTEAFF. In DNA, the CDR3 is TGTGCCTGGACGCGGGCGGGGGGACCAACGAACACTGAAGCTTTCTTT. V gene TRBV30 combines with J gene TRBJ1-1; D possibly corresponds to TRBD1 (5 bases). CDR1 GTSNPN and CDR2 SVGIG come from the germline V gene (reference sequence). The CDR3 has 16 residues. The V and J ends lost 4 bases and 1 base respectively, with 19 bases between them.

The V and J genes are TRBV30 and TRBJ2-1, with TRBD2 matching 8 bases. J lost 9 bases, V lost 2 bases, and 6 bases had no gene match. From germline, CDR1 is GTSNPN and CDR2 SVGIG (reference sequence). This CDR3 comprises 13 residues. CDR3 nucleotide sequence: TGTGCCTGGAGTCGATCGGGAGGGGGTGAGCAGTTCTTC. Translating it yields CAWSRSGGGEQFF.